This T cell receptor beta chain appears in the sequencing data of a study of T cell responses to AZD1222 COVID-19 vaccine. On the study more broadly: Second-dose groups at about 4 or about 12 weeks were pooled.

Profiled with immunoSEQ multiplex PCR; TCRdb holds only in-frame clones, not every one. The table has 150,000 or so clones, 80% to 95% seen once; the top ten hold approximately 4.8%. The study's findings and limits: Seropositive AZD1222 recipients at baseline numbered only five or six. Clonal diversity may have been underestimated in mostly white British donors. Nearly half of spike-specific TCRs reportedly target variant regions that are unmutated in the B.1.351 and B.1.1.7 variants.

Points on this clone: Antigen specificity is unknown.

Per the germline V gene, CDR1 is SGHAT and CDR2 is FQNNGV. This CDR3 spans 16 amino acids. V lost 6 bases, J lost 8 bases, and 17 bases stayed unmatched. Here the sequenced sample was peripheral blood, taken on day 0 of AZD1222 vaccination. The clonotype comes from an adult in good health. The genes are TRBV11-2 and TRBJ1-2; 8 bases line up with TRBD1. CDR3: CASRGGQGFASGGYTF. The CDR3 nucleotides are TGTGCCAGCAGAGGAGGACAGGGTTTTGCTTCGGGGGGCTACACCTTC. Complete variable domain (other parts from reference TRBV11-2 and TRBJ1-2): EAGVAQSPRYKIIEKRQSVAFWCNPISGHATLYWYQQILGQGPKLLIQFQNNGVVDDSQLPKDRFSAERLKGVDSTLKIQPAKLEDSAVYLCASRGGQGFASGGYTFGSGTRLTVV.